This T cell receptor beta chain emerged from a study of blood T cell repertoires in COVID-19. Study-level background: Acute and convalescent COVID-19 samples came from the United States, Italy and Spain. PBMCs, B-cell-depleted T cells, or T cells provided the cDNA or gDNA that made up the material.

The CDR3 totals 15 residues. The V gene's germline CDR1 is SGHRS and CDR2 YFSETQ. With 4 bases removed from V and 8 bases from J, the gap between germline ends came to 19 bases. All enrollees were roughly 18 to 95 years old and from some 24 US areas. Clones were sequenced by immunoSEQ multiplex PCR, and TCRdb holds only the in-frame ones, with some missing. Of some 260,000 clones listed, roughly 89% are singletons. The TCR sequence derives from a man aged 35 to 55 who had recovered from COVID-19. Sequencing was carried out using PBMCs or T cells enriched from blood (not recorded which). The J gene is TRBJ2-1, the V gene TRBV5-1, with D tentatively TRBD2 (6 bases). CDR3 in amino acids: CASSKSEPQRDEQFF. The CDR3 DNA reads TGCGCCAGCAGCAAATCGGAGCCCCAGCGGGATGAGCAGTTCTTC. The variable domain in full, with the rest retrieved from reference TRBV5-1 and TRBJ2-1, is KAGVTQTPRYLIKTRGQQVTLSCSPISGHRSVSWYQQTPGQGLQFLFEYFSETQRNKGNFPGRFSGRQFSNSRSEMNVSTLELGDSALYLCASSKSEPQRDEQFFGPGTRLTVL.